Below are 23 T cell receptor beta chains sequenced from a single sample in a study of molecular identifiers for immune sequencing clone quantification. TCRdb recomputed calls from the PCR reads with MiXCR, one row per CDR3 protein. The data contain some 650,000 distinct CDR3 sequences, 15% to 20% of them singletons. Material: naive CD8+ T cells from blood, with Jurkat cell RNA spiked in. This sample's subset: FACS-sorted CD8+CD4-CCR7+CD45RA+ naive T cells. All receptors come from a human donor in good health. Some libraries in this study had Jurkat cell RNA spiked in.

To note about this clonotype: Germline is not matched at one junction end, which may reflect a read error. The V call is TRBV6-2 or TRBV6-3, the J call TRBJ2-2, with a weak D call TRBD2 (6 bases). Per germline, CDR1 MNHEY and CDR2 SVGEGT. This CDR3 has 18 residues. The CDR3 reads CASSYSYGRQANTGGLFF. CDR3 nucleotides: TGTGCCAGCAGTTACTCGTACGGCAGGCAAGCGAACACCGGGGGGCTGTTTTTT.

In its sample, this clonotype was seen many times. The rearrangement links TRBV12-5 to TRBJ2-5; 7 positions match TRBD1. This CDR3 is built from 15 residues. From germline, CDR1 is LGHNT and CDR2 FRNRAP. V lost 5 bases, J lost 2 bases, and 8 bases stayed unmatched. As DNA, the CDR3 is TGTGCTAGTGGTACTCAAGACAGGGTACAAGAGACCCAGTACTTC. Amino acid sequence: CASGTQDRVQETQYF. Full variable domain (missing parts from reference TRBV12-5 and TRBJ2-5): DARVTQTPRHKVTEMGQEVTMRCQPILGHNTVFWYRQTMMQGLELLAYFRNRAPLDDSGMPKDRFSAEMPDATLATLKIQPSEPRDSAVYFCASGTQDRVQETQYFGPGTRLLVL.

The rearrangement links TRBV20-1 to TRBJ2-7; 7 bases are shared with TRBD2. With 1 base clipped from V and 1 base from J, the junction kept 10 bases outside the gene matches. The CDR3 consists of 16 residues. Looked up from germline, CDR1 is DFQATT and CDR2 is SNEGSKA (reference sequence). The CDR3 coding sequence is TGCAGTGCTAGAGGGGTGGGGGAGGGACCTTCCTACGAGCAGTACTTC. Its protein product is CSARGVGEGPSYEQYF.

This clonotype has just a few counts. V gene TRBV5-8 combines with J gene TRBJ2-3, with 9 bases fitting TRBD1. J gave up 1 base and V 2 bases, and 2 bases lay outside the gene matches. The CDR3 totals 15 residues. CDR1 is SGHTS and CDR2 is YDEGEE in the germline V gene. The CDR3 protein is CASSFRTGGTDTQYF. For the CDR3, the DNA is TGTGCCAGCAGCTTCAGGACAGGGGGCACAGATACGCAGTATTTT.

The chain has TRBV7-9 and TRBJ2-1, with D hard to call. V lost 10 bases and J 4 bases, leaving 29 bases between the germline ends. The CDR3 is 18 amino acids. Looked up from germline, CDR1 is SEHNR and CDR2 is FQNEAQ (reference sequence). CDR3 residues: CAKNDLTLGPSGYNEQFF. The DNA for the CDR3 is TGTGCCAAAAACGATCTTACTTTGGGCCCCTCTGGGTACAATGAGCAGTTCTTC. Drawing the rest from reference TRBV7-9 and TRBJ2-1, the complete variable domain is DTGVSQNPRHKITKRGQNVTFRCDPISEHNRLYWYRQTLGQGPEFLTYFQNEAQLEKSRLLSDRFSAERPKGSFSTLEIQRTEQGDSAMYLCAKNDLTLGPSGYNEQFFGPGTRLTVL.

This clonotype has at least ten counts. The chain links TRBV29-1 to TRBJ1-1; no clear D gene. Germline CDR1 and CDR2: SQVTM and ANQGSEA. CDR3 length: 12 amino acids. V lost 7 bases and J 6 bases, leaving 15 bases between the germline ends. This CDR3 is CSGLSVGAEAFF. The CDR3 DNA reads TGCAGCGGCCTCTCAGTGGGTGCTGAAGCTTTCTTT.

At least ten counts were recorded for this clonotype. The chain links TRBV27 to TRBJ1-5; D is undetermined. CDR3 length: 13 amino acids. Between the trimmed V and J ends, which lost 3 bases and 6 bases, there was a span of 9 bases. Per germline, CDR1 MNHEY and CDR2 SMNVEV (reference sequence). The CDR3 region has the DNA TGTGCCAGCAGTTTGAAGGCTCGTCAGCCCCAGCATTTT. Translated, it gives CASSLKARQPQHF.

This clonotype was observed a handful of times. The V and J genes are TRBV11-2 and TRBJ2-5; perhaps D is TRBD1 or TRBD2 (5 bases each). The V end lost 1 base, the J end lost 0 bases, and 15 bases lay between the germline ends. The germline gives CDR1 SGHAT, CDR2 FQNNGV. The CDR3 has 17 amino acids. CDR3 residues: CASSLGVRGQYQETQYF. CDR3 bases: TGTGCCAGCAGCTTAGGGGTGAGGGGTCAGTACCAAGAGACCCAGTACTTC.

This clonotype showed up just a few times. The chain combines TRBV4-2 with TRBJ2-3; weak D call: TRBD1 (5 bases). V dropped 0 bases and J dropped 4 bases, with 14 bases sitting between them. Germline CDR1 reads LGHNA; CDR2 reads YNFKEQ. This CDR3 is built from 16 residues. The CDR3 reads CASSQDSGLLADTQYF. CDR3 coding DNA: TGTGCCAGCAGCCAAGATTCAGGGCTATTAGCAGATACGCAGTATTTT.

With respect to this clonotype: No conserved phenylalanine or tryptophan is present at the end of the CDR3, so a read error is the likely explanation. Because the CDR3's place on the DNA is in doubt, the DNA is left out and the CDR3 is given as listed by TCRdb. The rearrangement links TRBV20-1 to TRBJ2-1; the D call in the table, TRBD2, was not verified against the DNA. Looked up from germline, CDR1 is DFQATT and CDR2 is SNEGSKA (reference sequence). With termini counted, the CDR3 has 13 amino acids. The CDR3 reads CSSRLAAHNERFL.

This clonotype was seen many times. The chain has TRBV7-9 and TRBJ1-2; weak D call: TRBD1 (5 bases). This CDR3 is 17 amino acids long. Germline loops: CDR1 SEHNR, CDR2 FQNEAQ (reference sequence). V lost 1 base and J lost 2, with 17 bases in between. DNA for the CDR3: TGTGCCAGCAGCTTAGTTGTCAGGGAGACGGACAACTATGGCTACACCTTC. Amino acids: CASSLVVRETDNYGYTF.

Ten or more counts support this clonotype. The rearrangement uses TRBV11-2 and TRBJ2-3; D possibly matches TRBD1 or TRBD2 (5 bases each). This CDR3 region has 16 residues. Trimming pared 5 bases from V and 0 bases from J, leaving 15 bases between. The germline V gene has CDR1 SGHAT and CDR2 FQNNGV. Here the CDR3 reads CASSAIGGISTDTQYF. CDR3 DNA sequence: TGTGCCAGCAGCGCGATTGGGGGTATTAGCACAGATACGCAGTATTTT.

This clonotype was seen many times. The chain recombines TRBV4-2 with TRBJ2-7; D unresolved. This CDR3 is 15 amino acids long. With 0 bases removed from V and 2 bases from J, the gap between germline ends came to 11 bases. The germline V gene has CDR1 LGHNA and CDR2 YNFKEQ. The CDR3 bases are TGTGCCAGCAGCCAAGATGGCGGTTGGACCTACGAGCAGTACTTC. Its protein is CASSQDGGWTYEQYF.

This clonotype was seen at least ten times. The chain joins TRBV28 to TRBJ2-5; no clear D. This CDR3 is built from 14 residues. Per the germline V gene, CDR1 is MDHEN and CDR2 is SYDVKM. V was cut by 6 bases and J by 5 bases, with 16 bases left in between. The CDR3 nucleotides read TGTGCCAGCAGCCCATTAGTAGGGCGCGAGACCCAGTACTTC. It yields the protein CASSPLVGRETQYF.

This clonotype was seen many times. This sequence joins TRBV7-9 and TRBJ2-4, with 9 bases lining up with TRBD2. CDR1 SEHNR and CDR2 FQNEAQ come from the germline V gene (reference sequence). Trimming at V came to 7 bases and at J to 0 bases, leaving 1 base not matched to a gene. The CDR3 is 14 residues long. CDR3 nucleotide sequence: TGTGCCAGCACTAGCGGGGAAGCCAAAAACATTCAGTACTTC. It is translated as CASTSGEAKNIQYF.

This clonotype was recorded many times. The chain recombines TRBV25-1 with TRBJ2-5; no firm D call. CDR1 MGHDK and CDR2 SYGVNS come from the germline V gene. CDR3 length: 12 residues. The CDR3 reads CAREWAQETQYF. The CDR3 DNA sequence: TGTGCGAGAGAGTGGGCACAAGAGACCCAGTACTTC.

The sample holds many counts of this clonotype. The chain employs TRBV24-1 and TRBJ2-3; the D is unclear. Germline lookup yields CDR1 KGHDR and CDR2 SFDVKD. This CDR3 comprises 12 residues. Trimming shortened V by 4 bases and J by 2 bases, and 3 bases separated the two germline ends. The CDR3 protein is CATSDHTDTQYF. The CDR3 DNA reads TGTGCCACCAGTGACCACACAGATACGCAGTATTTT.

Details on this clonotype: Possible read error: a much larger clone is one base away. This chain joins TRBV5-3 and TRBJ2-7, with 10 bases lining up with TRBD1. TRBV5-3 is given ORF status, its function remaining uncertain. This CDR3 contains 16 residues. Here the CDR3 reads CASSSDPRQGAHEQYF. The CDR3 nucleotides are TGTGCCAGCAGCTCAGACCCTCGACAGGGGGCCCACGAGCAGTACTTC.

This clonotype has at least ten counts. This chain links TRBV19 with TRBJ2-3; D could derive from TRBD1 or TRBD2 (6 bases each). V shed 3 bases and J shed 5 bases, with 9 bases lying between them. The germline V gene has CDR1 LNHDA and CDR2 SQIVND (reference sequence). The CDR3 loop spans 13 amino acids. The DNA of the CDR3 is TGTGCCAGTAGTATGGGGGGCGGAGATACGCAGTATTTT. Amino acid sequence: CASSMGGGDTQYF.

Comments on this clonotype: With a much larger clone just one base away, this may be a read error. The chain is built from TRBV6-2 or TRBV6-3 and TRBJ2-5; tentative D call: TRBD2 (5 bases). This CDR3 has 15 residues. Germline values: CDR1 MNHEY, CDR2 SVGEGT. V was pared by 2 bases and J by 5 bases, with 15 bases between. The CDR3 reads CASSYVTSGLETQYF. The CDR3 bases are TGTGCCAGCAGTTACGTTACGTCGGGGTTGGAGACCCAGTACTTC.

This clonotype was picked up a small number of times. This chain links TRBV10-3 with TRBJ2-3; 10 bases agree with TRBD2. Looked up from germline, CDR1 is ENHRY and CDR2 is SYGVKD. CDR3 length: 18 residues. V gave up 3 bases and J gave up 1 base; unmatched junction bases: 10. CDR3 coding DNA: TGTGCCATCAGTGACCCCCTAGCGGGGGATCCAGGCACAGATACGCAGTATTTT. Amino acid sequence: CAISDPLAGDPGTDTQYF.

Note on this clonotype: A much bigger clone sits one base away, suggesting this may be a read error. The rearrangement uses TRBV21-1 and TRBJ1-5; whether TRBD1, the table's D call, matches the DNA was not checked. TRBV21-1 is a listed pseudogene. CDR3 length equals 15 residues. The CDR3 spells CASCRGKISNQPQHF. CDR3 nucleotides: TGTGCCAGTTGCAGGGGAAAAATTAGCAATCAGCCCCAGCATTTT.

In regard to this clonotype: The junction departs from germline at one end; a sequencing error may be responsible. The chain uses TRBV12-3 or TRBV12-4 and TRBJ1-1, with D tentatively TRBD1 (5 bases). The CDR3 is 14 amino acids. The CDR3, as DNA: TGTGTCAGCAGTTTGGTGGGGCTGAACACTGAAGCTTTCTTT. It yields the protein CVSSLVGLNTEAFF.